The 6 T cell receptor beta chains below were found in one sample sequenced in a study of blood T cell repertoires in COVID-19. Produced via immunoSEQ multiplex PCR; TCRdb's table is partial and in-frame only. The table records roughly 410,000 clones, 80% to 90% of them present only once. Sequencing was carried out using peripheral blood. The receptors were sampled from a woman aged 55-70 years with COVID-19, enrolled during active disease.

In the case of this clone: A much larger clone differs from this one at a single base, so this may be a read error. The chain recombines TRBV28 with TRBJ2-1, with 11 bases that match TRBD2. The CDR3 sequence is 15 residues long. The germline gives CDR1 MDHEN, CDR2 SYDVKM. Trimming cost V 3 bases and J 2 bases; bases outside gene matches: 0. The CDR3 is CASSFSGGAYNEQFF. The CDR3 DNA reads as TGTGCCAGCAGTTTTAGCGGGGGGGCCTACAATGAGCAGTTCTTC. Full variable domain (remainder filled in from reference TRBV28 and TRBJ2-1): DVKVTQSSRYLVKRTGEKVFLECVQDMDHENMFWYRQDPGLGLRLIYFSYDVKMKEKGDIPEGYSVSREKKERFSLILESASTNQTSMYLCASSFSGGAYNEQFFGPGTRLTVL.

This rearrangement joins TRBV28 to TRBJ2-7; unclear D gene. Germline lookup yields CDR1 MDHEN and CDR2 SYDVKM. Trimming stripped 3 bases from V and 2 bases from J, with 14 bases between. This CDR3 spans 15 amino acids. The CDR3 coding sequence is TGTGCCAGCAGTTTTCCTTCTGCAGGCCCCTACGAGCAGTACTTC. Its translation is CASSFPSAGPYEQYF.

The chain couples TRBV13 to TRBJ2-3; D perhaps matches TRBD1 (5 bases). CDR1 PRHDT and CDR2 FYEKMQ come from the germline V gene (reference sequence). V was cut by 1 base and J by 3 bases, with 14 bases left in between. The CDR3 consists of 16 residues. The CDR3: CASSLAGAWRTDTQYF. In nucleotides, the CDR3 is TGTGCCAGCAGCTTAGCTGGGGCCTGGAGAACAGATACGCAGTATTTT.

The sample holds one count of this clone. The chain is built from TRBV18 and TRBJ1-4; TRBD1 aligns across 8 bases. The germline CDR1 and CDR2 sequences are KGHSH and LQKENI. Germline trimming cut 3 bases from V and 6 bases from J; bases unmatched to any gene: 6. This CDR3 has 15 amino acids. CDR3 nucleotides: TGTGCCAGCTCACCGTCCAGGGGGCAAGATGAAAAACTGTTTTTT. The encoded protein is CASSPSRGQDEKLFF.

In nucleotides, the CDR3 is TGCAGCGCTGGGGACAGGGGCTCCTACGAGCAGTACTTC. It is translated as CSAGDRGSYEQYF. This chain uses TRBV29-1 with TRBJ2-7; 10 nucleotides agree with TRBD1. V was clipped by 7 bases and J by 0 bases; unmatched bases: 3. Germline CDR1 is SQVTM and CDR2 is ANQGSEA. CDR3 length equals 13 residues.

The gene calls are TRBV12-5 and TRBJ2-7, with D uncertain. CDR3 length: 11 residues. The germline V gene has CDR1 LGHNT and CDR2 FRNRAP. V was cut by 5 bases and J by 7 bases, with 9 bases left in between. The CDR3 reads CASGQEVEQYF. The CDR3 DNA reads as TGTGCTAGTGGTCAAGAGGTGGAGCAGTACTTC.